This T cell receptor (beta chain) is drawn from a study of blood T cells in healthy people across ages. Overall study findings and caveats: Changes in expanded clonotypes were possibly confounded, as the CMV status of donors was unknown.

The CDR3 spans 14 residues. In regard to this clonotype: Antigen unknown.

Sample-barcoded 5' priming and a J-beta primer mix drove a second PCR of roughly 6 to 12 cycles. MiXCR, run by TCRdb on the 5' RACE reads, gives a single entry per CDR3 protein. The sample has about 1 million distinct CDR3 sequences; 35% to 55% are singletons. The sequencing sample was made of blood. The rearrangement uses TRBV21-1 and TRBJ2-7. TRBV21-1 is a pseudogene locus. This TCR was sampled from a woman in her fifties or sixties in good health. Here the CDR3 reads CASSKASGTYEQYF. The DNA of the CDR3 is TGTGCCAGCAGCAAAGCGAGTGGCACCTACGAGCAGTACTTC.